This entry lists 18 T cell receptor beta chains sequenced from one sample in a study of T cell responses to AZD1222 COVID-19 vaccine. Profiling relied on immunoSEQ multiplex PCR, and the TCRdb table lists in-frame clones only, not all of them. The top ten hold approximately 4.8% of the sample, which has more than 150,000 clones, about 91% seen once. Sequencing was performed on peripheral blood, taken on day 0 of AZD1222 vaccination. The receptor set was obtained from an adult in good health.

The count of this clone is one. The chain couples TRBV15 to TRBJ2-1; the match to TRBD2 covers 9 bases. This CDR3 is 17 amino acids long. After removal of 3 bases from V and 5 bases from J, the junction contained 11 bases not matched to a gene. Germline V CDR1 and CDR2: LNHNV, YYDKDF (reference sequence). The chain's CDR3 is CATSSPAGGREDNEQFF. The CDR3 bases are TGTGCCACCAGCAGCCCGGCGGGCGGGAGGGAGGACAATGAGCAGTTCTTC.

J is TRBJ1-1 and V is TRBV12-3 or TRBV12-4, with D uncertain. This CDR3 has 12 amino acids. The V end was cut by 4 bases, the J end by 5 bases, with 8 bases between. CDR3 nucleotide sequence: TGTGCCAGCAGTTATTGGGTTACTGAAGCTTTCTTT. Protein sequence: CASSYWVTEAFF.

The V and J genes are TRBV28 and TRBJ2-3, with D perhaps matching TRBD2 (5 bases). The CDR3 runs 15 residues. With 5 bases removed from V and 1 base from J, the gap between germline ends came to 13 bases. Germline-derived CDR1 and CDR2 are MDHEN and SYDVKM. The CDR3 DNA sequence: TGTGCCAGCAGTCTGAGAGGGTGGGGCACAGATACGCAGTATTTT. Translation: CASSLRGWGTDTQYF. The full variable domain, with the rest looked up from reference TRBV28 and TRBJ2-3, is DVKVTQSSRYLVKRTGEKVFLECVQDMDHENMFWYRQDPGLGLRLIYFSYDVKMKEKGDIPEGYSVSREKKERFSLILESASTNQTSMYLCASSLRGWGTDTQYFGPGTRLTVL.

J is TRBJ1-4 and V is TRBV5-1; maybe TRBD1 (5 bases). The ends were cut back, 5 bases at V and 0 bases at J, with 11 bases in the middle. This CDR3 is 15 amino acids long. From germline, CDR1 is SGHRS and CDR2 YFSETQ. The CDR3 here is CASSRGVATNEKLFF. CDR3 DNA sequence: TGCGCCAGCAGTCGGGGGGTTGCAACTAATGAAAAACTGTTTTTT.

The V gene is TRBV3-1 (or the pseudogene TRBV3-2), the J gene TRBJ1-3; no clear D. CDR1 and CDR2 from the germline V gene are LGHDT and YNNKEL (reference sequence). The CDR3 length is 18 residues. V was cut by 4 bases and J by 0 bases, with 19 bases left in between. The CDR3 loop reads CASSPGPPSWGSGNTIYF. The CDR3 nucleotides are TGTGCCAGCAGCCCCGGTCCCCCCTCGTGGGGCTCTGGAAACACCATATATTTT.

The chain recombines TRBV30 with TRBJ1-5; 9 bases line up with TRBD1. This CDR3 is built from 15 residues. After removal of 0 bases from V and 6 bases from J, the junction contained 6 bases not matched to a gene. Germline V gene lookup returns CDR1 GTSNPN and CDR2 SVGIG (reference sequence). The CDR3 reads CAWSVLGTGSQPQHF. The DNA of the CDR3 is TGTGCCTGGAGTGTACTGGGGACAGGGAGTCAGCCCCAGCATTTT.

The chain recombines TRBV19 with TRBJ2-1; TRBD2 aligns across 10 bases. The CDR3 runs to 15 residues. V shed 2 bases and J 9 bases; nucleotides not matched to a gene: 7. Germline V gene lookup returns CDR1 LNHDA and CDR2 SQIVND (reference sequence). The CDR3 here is CASSIPASGSVEQFF. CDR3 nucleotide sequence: TGTGCCAGTAGTATACCGGCTAGCGGGAGTGTTGAGCAGTTCTTC. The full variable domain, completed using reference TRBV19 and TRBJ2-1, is DGGITQSPKYLFRKEGQNVTLSCEQNLNHDAMYWYRQDPGQGLRLIYYSQIVNDFQKGDIAEGYSVSREKKESFPLTVTSAQKNPTAFYLCASSIPASGSVEQFFGPGTRLTVL.

For the CDR3, the DNA is TGTGCCAGCAGCCGAAGGGAGAGCAATCAGCCCCAGCATTTT. Its translation: CASSRRESNQPQHF. The rearrangement joins TRBV3-1 (or the pseudogene TRBV3-2) to TRBJ1-5; unclear D gene. The CDR3 length is 14 residues. Per the germline V gene, CDR1 is LGHDT and CDR2 is YNNKEL (reference sequence). Trimming took off 4 bases at V and 1 base at J, with 8 bases between the two ends.

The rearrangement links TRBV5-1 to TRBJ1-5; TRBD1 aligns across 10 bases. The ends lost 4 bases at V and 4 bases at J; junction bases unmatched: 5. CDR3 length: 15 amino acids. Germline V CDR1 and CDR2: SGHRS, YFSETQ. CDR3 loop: CASSPGQGSNQPQHF. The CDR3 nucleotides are TGCGCCAGCAGCCCGGGACAGGGGTCAAATCAGCCCCAGCATTTT.

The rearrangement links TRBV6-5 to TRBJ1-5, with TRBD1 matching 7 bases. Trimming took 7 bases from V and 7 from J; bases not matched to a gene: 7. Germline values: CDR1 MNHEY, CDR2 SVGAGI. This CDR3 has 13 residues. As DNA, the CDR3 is TGTGCCAGCACCACAGGGGTGGGCCAGCCCCAGCATTTT. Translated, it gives CASTTGVGQPQHF.

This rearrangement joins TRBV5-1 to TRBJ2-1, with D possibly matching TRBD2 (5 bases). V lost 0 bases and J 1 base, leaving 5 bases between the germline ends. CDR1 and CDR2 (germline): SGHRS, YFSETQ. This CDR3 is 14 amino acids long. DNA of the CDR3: TGCGCCAGCAGCTTGGCGGGATCCTACAATGAGCAGTTCTTC. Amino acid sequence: CASSLAGSYNEQFF.

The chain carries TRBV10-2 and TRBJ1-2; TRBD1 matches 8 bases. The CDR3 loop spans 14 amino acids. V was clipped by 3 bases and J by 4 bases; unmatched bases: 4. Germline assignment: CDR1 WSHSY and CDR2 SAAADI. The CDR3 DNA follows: TGCGCCAGCAGTGATACAGGGGGAGGCTATGGCTACACCTTC. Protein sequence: CASSDTGGGYGYTF.

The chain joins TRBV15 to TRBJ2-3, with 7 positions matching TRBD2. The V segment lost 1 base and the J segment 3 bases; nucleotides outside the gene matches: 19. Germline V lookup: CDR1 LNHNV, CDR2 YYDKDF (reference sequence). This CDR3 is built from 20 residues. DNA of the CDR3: TGTGCCACCAGCAGAGTCCTACCCGGGACCCTGACGGGGGGTACAGATACGCAGTATTTT. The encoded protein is CATSRVLPGTLTGGTDTQYF.

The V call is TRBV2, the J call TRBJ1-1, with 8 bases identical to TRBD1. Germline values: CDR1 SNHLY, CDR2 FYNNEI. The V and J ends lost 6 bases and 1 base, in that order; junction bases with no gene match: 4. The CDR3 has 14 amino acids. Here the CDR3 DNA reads TGTGCCAGCAGGACAGGGGTGGCGAACACTGAAGCTTTCTTT. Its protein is CASRTGVANTEAFF.

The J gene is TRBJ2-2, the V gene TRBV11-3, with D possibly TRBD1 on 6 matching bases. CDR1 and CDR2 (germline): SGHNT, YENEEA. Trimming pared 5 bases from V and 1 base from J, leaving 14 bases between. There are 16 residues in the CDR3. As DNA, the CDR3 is TGTGCCAGCAGCCCGGGGACACCCAAGAACACCGGGGAGCTGTTTTTT. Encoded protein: CASSPGTPKNTGELFF.

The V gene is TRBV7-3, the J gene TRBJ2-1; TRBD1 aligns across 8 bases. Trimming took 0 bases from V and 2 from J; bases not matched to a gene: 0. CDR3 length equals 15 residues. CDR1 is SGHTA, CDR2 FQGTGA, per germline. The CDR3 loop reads CASSLTRGPYNEQFF. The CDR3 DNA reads TGTGCCAGCAGCTTAACCAGGGGGCCCTACAATGAGCAGTTCTTC.

The CDR3 region has the DNA TGTGCCAGCAGCGTAGCGGGTTCGGGGAACACTGAAGCTTTCTTT. Amino acids: CASSVAGSGNTEAFF. The chain recombines TRBV9 with TRBJ1-1; the D is unclear. Germline V lookup: CDR1 SGDLS, CDR2 YYNGEE. CDR3 length: 15 residues. Trimming removed 0 bases from V and 1 base from J, with 10 bases in between.

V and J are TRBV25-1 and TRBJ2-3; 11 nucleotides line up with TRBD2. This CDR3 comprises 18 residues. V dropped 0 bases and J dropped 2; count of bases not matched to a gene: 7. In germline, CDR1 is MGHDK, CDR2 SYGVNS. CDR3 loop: CASSEYGGTSGITDTQYF. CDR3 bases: TGTGCCAGCAGTGAATATGGGGGGACTAGCGGAATCACAGATACGCAGTATTTT.